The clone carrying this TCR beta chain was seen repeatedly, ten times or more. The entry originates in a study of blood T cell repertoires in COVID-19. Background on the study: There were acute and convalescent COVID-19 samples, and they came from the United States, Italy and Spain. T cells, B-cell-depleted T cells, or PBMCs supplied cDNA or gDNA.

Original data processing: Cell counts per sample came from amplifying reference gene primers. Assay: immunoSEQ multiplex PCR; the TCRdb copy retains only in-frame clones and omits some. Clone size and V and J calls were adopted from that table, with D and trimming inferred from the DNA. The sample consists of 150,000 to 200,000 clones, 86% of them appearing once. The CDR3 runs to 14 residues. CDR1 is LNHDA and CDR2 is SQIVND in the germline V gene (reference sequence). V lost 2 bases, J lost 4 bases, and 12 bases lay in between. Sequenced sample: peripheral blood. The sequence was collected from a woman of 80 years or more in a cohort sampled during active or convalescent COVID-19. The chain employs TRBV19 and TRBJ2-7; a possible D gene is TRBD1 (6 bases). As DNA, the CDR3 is TGTGCCAGTAGTATATTAGCAGGGGAGTACGAGCAGTACTTC. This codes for CASSILAGEYEQYF.